Presented here are 18 T cell receptor beta chains from one specimen sequenced in a study of vaccination and CD4 T cells after COVID-19. The Oncomine TCR Beta short-read assay was what sequenced the DNA obtained from cultured CD4+ T cells. TCRdb called the PCR reads again in MiXCR, with one record for every CDR3 protein. The sample consists of roughly 10,000 distinct CDR3 sequences, about 50% of them appearing once. What these receptors recognize is not known. The treatment here: approximately 9-day PBMC culture with coronavirus spike peptide pools or control peptides (ViraFEST assay). Material: CD4+ T cells from blood, cultured in vitro. These receptors were taken from a human donor who had recovered from COVID-19.

This clonotype turned up a few times. This rearrangement joins TRBV6-1 to TRBJ2-5, with TRBD1 matching 7 bases. V dropped 4 bases and J dropped 1; count of bases not matched to a gene: 6. Germline V gene sequence: CDR1 MNHNS, CDR2 SASEGT. The CDR3 is made up of 15 amino acids. DNA of the CDR3: TGTGCCAGCAGTGTGGGGACAGCGGTCCAAGAGACCCAGTACTTC. It codes for CASSVGTAVQETQYF.

This clonotype has a handful of counts. V gene TRBV19 combines with J gene TRBJ2-3, with D unresolved. Germline V CDR1 and CDR2: LNHDA, SQIVND (reference sequence). This CDR3 has 14 residues. Trimming left V 5 bases short and J 4 bases short, with 13 bases between. The CDR3 DNA follows: TGTGCCAGTAGTCAGCCCTCCGCCGCAGATACGCAGTATTTT. It translates to CASSQPSAADTQYF. Drawing the rest from reference TRBV19 and TRBJ2-3, the complete variable domain is DGGITQSPKYLFRKEGQNVTLSCEQNLNHDAMYWYRQDPGQGLRLIYYSQIVNDFQKGDIAEGYSVSREKKESFPLTVTSAQKNPTAFYLCASSQPSAADTQYFGPGTRLTVL.

This clonotype is a singleton in its sample. The genes are TRBV20-1 and TRBJ2-7, with a weak D call TRBD2 (5 bases). The CDR3 is 16 amino acids. Trimming pared 1 base from V and 0 bases from J, leaving 16 bases between. Looked up from germline, CDR1 is DFQATT and CDR2 is SNEGSKA (reference sequence). CDR3 sequence (DNA): TGCAGTGCTAGAGGGATGGAGGACTTGAGCTCCTACGAGCAGTACTTC. It codes for CSARGMEDLSSYEQYF.

V gene TRBV2 combines with J gene TRBJ2-1, with 8 bases lining up with TRBD1. Germline V gene lookup returns CDR1 SNHLY and CDR2 FYNNEI. This CDR3 contains 15 residues. The V segment lost 4 bases and the J segment 7 bases; nucleotides outside the gene matches: 9. CDR3 sequence: CASSGIGQGFNEQFF. The CDR3 nucleotides are TGTGCCAGCAGTGGAATAGGACAGGGATTTAATGAGCAGTTCTTC.

V and J are TRBV2 and TRBJ2-3, with TRBD2 matching 9 bases. The CDR3 is 15 amino acids. The germline V gene encodes CDR1 SNHLY and CDR2 FYNNEI. Trimming took 5 bases from V and 2 from J; bases not matched to a gene: 5. CDR3 sequence reads: CASSQTSGTTDTQYF. The CDR3 DNA follows: TGTGCCAGCAGTCAGACTAGCGGAACCACAGATACGCAGTATTTT.

This chain uses TRBV3-1 with TRBJ1-2; D remains unclear. Trimming shortened V by 0 bases and J by 4 bases, and 9 bases separated the two germline ends. The germline CDR1 and CDR2 sequences are LGHDT and YNNKEL (reference sequence). The CDR3 sequence is 14 residues long. The CDR3 sequence is CASSQDSHSYGYTF. The CDR3 bases are TGTGCCAGCAGCCAAGATAGTCATTCCTATGGCTACACCTTC. The full variable domain, in which reference TRBV3-1 and TRBJ1-2 provide the parts outside the CDR3, is DTAVSQTPKYLVTQMGNDKSIKCEQNLGHDTMYWYKQDSKKFLKIMFSYNNKELIINETVPNRFSPKSPDKAHLNLHINSLELGDSAVYFCASSQDSHSYGYTFGSGTRLTVV.

A few counts support this clonotype. The chain links TRBV15 to TRBJ2-2; a weak D match, TRBD2 (5 bases). The V gene lost 0 bases and the J gene lost 3 bases, with 14 bases spanning the gap. The CDR3 is made up of 17 amino acids. In germline, CDR1 is LNHNV, CDR2 YYDKDF (reference sequence). CDR3 residues: CATSRDWPSSYTGELFF. The CDR3 coding sequence is TGTGCCACCAGCAGAGATTGGCCTAGCTCCTACACCGGGGAGCTGTTTTTT.

This clonotype was recorded once. The CDR3, as DNA: TGTGCCACCAGTGATTGGCACGGGGAGCTGTTTTTT. Protein product: CATSDWHGELFF. This chain joins TRBV24-1 and TRBJ2-2; D is unclear. V was shortened by 2 bases and J by 7 bases, with 4 bases between the two germline ends. Germline V lookup: CDR1 KGHDR, CDR2 SFDVKD. CDR3 length equals 12 residues.

The table lists this clonotype with a few counts. The chain is built from TRBV7-7 and TRBJ2-5; 7 bases map to TRBD2. CDR3 length: 14 residues. Germline lookup yields CDR1 SSHAT and CDR2 FNYEAQ (reference sequence). V shed 1 base and J 1 base; nucleotides not matched to a gene: 0. The CDR3 region is CASSLGTSQETQYF. Written as DNA, the CDR3 is TGTGCCAGCAGCTTAGGGACTAGCCAAGAGACCCAGTACTTC.

This clonotype was counted between two and nine times. The chain combines TRBV7-2 with TRBJ2-7; D may be TRBD1 or TRBD2 (6 bases each). The germline gives CDR1 SGHTA, CDR2 FQGNSA. The V end lost 0 bases, the J end lost 2 bases, and 17 bases lay between the germline ends. This CDR3 comprises 17 residues. CDR3: CASSLAGTPGVPYEQYF. The DNA for the CDR3 is TGTGCCAGCAGCTTAGCAGGGACTCCAGGGGTACCCTACGAGCAGTACTTC.

V gene TRBV4-1 combines with J gene TRBJ2-1, with 9 bases matching TRBD1. This CDR3 is 17 amino acids long. Per germline, CDR1 MGHRA and CDR2 YSYEKL. V lost 5 bases to trimming and J lost 5 bases; unmatched junction nucleotides: 13. CDR3 amino acids: CASSKILRDRVNNEQFF. Here the CDR3 DNA reads TGCGCCAGCAGCAAAATTCTCCGGGACAGGGTGAACAATGAGCAGTTCTTC.

This rearrangement joins TRBV7-9 to TRBJ2-1; D unresolved. The germline V and J ends were trimmed by 2 bases and 11 bases, with 25 bases remaining between them. This CDR3 spans 17 amino acids. The germline CDR1 and CDR2 sequences are SEHNR and FQNEAQ (reference sequence). CDR3 protein: CASSLSRPKGPHLQQFF. As DNA, the CDR3 is TGTGCCAGCAGCTTATCCCGACCGAAAGGACCCCACCTTCAGCAGTTCTTC.

This clonotype appeared a single time. In DNA form, the CDR3 reads TGCAGTGCCTCACAGGCCACCGAGCAGTACTTC. This gives the protein CSASQATEQYF. The chain joins TRBV20-1 to TRBJ2-7; maybe TRBD1 (5 bases). The V end lost 6 bases, the J end lost 6 bases, and 12 bases lay between the germline ends. This CDR3 has 11 amino acids. CDR1 and CDR2 from the germline V gene are DFQATT and SNEGSKA (reference sequence).

The chain uses TRBV5-4 and TRBJ2-3; unclear D gene. The CDR3 consists of 13 residues. The V gene lost 2 bases and the J gene lost 1 base, with 5 bases spanning the gap. The germline V gene encodes CDR1 SGHNT and CDR2 YYREEE (reference sequence). The CDR3 DNA is TGTGCCAGCAGCTTTACAGGCACAGATACGCAGTATTTT. It specifies CASSFTGTDTQYF.

This clonotype came up a few times. The gene calls are TRBV4-2 and TRBJ2-7; 10 bases fit TRBD2. V was pared by 1 base and J by 0 bases, with 0 bases of the junction left unmatched. The CDR3 extends over 15 amino acids. Per the germline V gene, CDR1 is LGHNA and CDR2 is YNFKEQ. CDR3 sequence reads: CASSQGLAGSYEQYF. DNA for the CDR3: TGTGCCAGCAGCCAAGGACTAGCGGGCTCCTACGAGCAGTACTTC.

The V and J genes are TRBV20-1 and TRBJ2-2; TRBD2 aligns across 10 bases. Unmatched junction bases numbered 1, after V lost 0 bases and J lost 3 bases. Germline V gives CDR1 DFQATT, CDR2 SNEGSKA (reference sequence). This CDR3 comprises 15 residues. CDR3: CSARDLAGDTGELFF. In nucleotides, the CDR3 is TGCAGTGCTAGAGATCTAGCGGGAGACACCGGGGAGCTGTTTTTT.

This clonotype was recorded a few times. This chain joins TRBV21-1 and TRBJ2-1; TRBD2, the table's D call, lacks a check against the DNA. TRBV21-1 is termed a pseudogene. The CDR3 spans 15 residues. The CDR3, as DNA: TGTGCCAGCAGCAAACCCGGACTAGCGGATGATGAGCAGTTCTTC. The encoded protein is CASSKPGLADDEQFF.

A few counts support this clonotype. The chain combines TRBV5-8 with TRBJ2-7; D is perhaps TRBD1 (6 bases). The V end was cut by 4 bases, the J end by 6 bases, with 17 bases between. Germline V gives CDR1 SGHTS, CDR2 YDEGEE. CDR3 length: 14 residues. CDR3 nucleotides: TGTGCCAGCAGCATAACGAACAGGGTAGGCGAGCAGTACTTC. This gives the protein CASSITNRVGEQYF. The whole variable domain, filled in from reference TRBV5-8 and TRBJ2-7, reads EAGVTQSPTHLIKTRGQQATLRCSPISGHTSVYWYQQALGLGLQFLLWYDEGEERNRGNFPPRFSGRQFPNYSSELNVNALELEDSALYLCASSITNRVGEQYFGPGTRLTVT.